The next 22 T cell receptor beta chains were all read from a single sample in a study of T cell responses to AZD1222 COVID-19 vaccine (dated by TCRdb to 2020 to 2023). Reading the label with the study, this specimen's time point is: baseline before first vaccination. Libraries were made using the immunoSEQ multiplex PCR assay. TCRdb took over this immuneACCESS table, retaining in-frame rearrangements with V and J assigned. Such tables are incomplete; in checked studies, under half of the missing clones stem from an unresolved V gene, and the remainder is unexplained. A total of around 100,000 clones appear in this sample, roughly 90% of them only once. The ten most abundant clones make up around 1.2% of the sample. Material: peripheral blood, obtained on day 0 of AZD1222 vaccination. The receptors here all came from an adult in good health.

This clone appeared a single time. The V gene is TRBV23-1, the J gene TRBJ2-4, with D uncertain. TRBV23-1 is filed as an ORF, its function uncertain. V lost 8 bases and J lost 0, with 14 bases in between. The CDR3 spans 15 residues. CDR3 region: CASENTLRAKNIQYF. The CDR3 DNA sequence: TGCGCCAGCGAGAACACCTTGAGAGCCAAAAACATTCAGTACTTC.

The chain is built from TRBV7-8 and TRBJ2-2; the D is unclear. V dropped 3 bases and J dropped 4 bases, with 6 bases sitting between them. The CDR3 is 13 amino acids. CDR1 SGHVS and CDR2 FQNEAQ come from the germline V gene. The CDR3 bases are TGTGCCAGCAGCTTCACCAGCACCGGGGAGCTGTTTTTT. Encoded protein: CASSFTSTGELFF.

The DNA of the CDR3 is TGTGCCAGCAGGTTGGGTGGGGAGACCCAGTACTTC. Translated, it gives CASRLGGETQYF. The chain employs TRBV7-6 and TRBJ2-5; D is uncertain. Germline assignment: CDR1 SGHVS and CDR2 FNYEAQ. The CDR3 is 12 residues long. Trimming took 6 bases from V and 5 from J, leaving 10 bases between them.

V and J are TRBV12-3 or TRBV12-4 and TRBJ2-5; D call uncertain. The CDR3 loop spans 13 amino acids. The ends were cut back, 2 bases at V and 5 bases at J, with 9 bases in the middle. The CDR3 reads CASSLRGWETQYF. DNA of the CDR3: TGTGCCAGCAGTTTACGAGGTTGGGAGACCCAGTACTTC.

This clone was recorded once. The chain is built from TRBV7-6 and TRBJ2-7, with a weak D call TRBD2 (7 bases). V shed 3 bases and J shed 0 bases, with 12 bases lying between them. The CDR3 has 15 residues. Germline V lookup: CDR1 SGHVS, CDR2 FNYEAQ. In DNA form, the CDR3 reads TGTGCCAGCAGCTTGAGGGGGGGCCTCTCCTACGAGCAGTACTTC. Translation: CASSLRGGLSYEQYF.

This clone was detected once. This chain connects TRBV19 to TRBJ2-5; 13 nucleotides align to TRBD2. Trimming at V came to 6 bases and at J to 4 bases, leaving 5 bases not matched to a gene. Germline assignment: CDR1 LNHDA and CDR2 SQIVND (reference sequence). The CDR3 length is 15 residues. CDR3 DNA sequence: TGTGCCAGTAGCCCACTAGCGGGGGGGCTAGAGACCCAGTACTTC. It translates to CASSPLAGGLETQYF. Looking up the rest from reference TRBV19 and TRBJ2-5 gives the full variable domain: DGGITQSPKYLFRKEGQNVTLSCEQNLNHDAMYWYRQDPGQGLRLIYYSQIVNDFQKGDIAEGYSVSREKKESFPLTVTSAQKNPTAFYLCASSPLAGGLETQYFGPGTRLLVL.

The chain is built from TRBV13 and TRBJ2-7, with 10 bases lining up with TRBD2. V lost 3 bases and J lost 5; bases outside the gene matches: 10. CDR3 length: 16 amino acids. Germline CDR1 reads PRHDT; CDR2 reads FYEKMQ (reference sequence). The CDR3 region has the DNA TGTGCCAGCAGCTTGGGGGCCGGACTAGCGGCCAACGAGCAGTACTTC. It yields the protein CASSLGAGLAANEQYF.

This CDR3 reads CASSQGIGTGGSEQYF. DNA for the CDR3: TGCGCCAGCAGCCAGGGAATCGGGACAGGGGGTTCCGAGCAGTACTTC. The chain joins TRBV4-3 to TRBJ2-7; 11 bases line up with TRBD1. The CDR3 spans 16 residues. V dropped 3 bases and J dropped 6; count of bases not matched to a gene: 10. Germline V lookup: CDR1 LGHNA, CDR2 YSLEER.

The chain links TRBV30 to TRBJ1-1; D unresolved. The CDR3 extends over 13 amino acids. V was cut by 5 bases and J by 1 base, with 11 bases left in between. Germline CDR1 GTSNPN, CDR2 SVGIG (reference sequence). CDR3 coding DNA: TGTGCCTGGGACCACACTGGGAACACTGAAGCTTTCTTT. This encodes CAWDHTGNTEAFF.

The chain has TRBV2 and TRBJ1-5; TRBD1 agrees at 7 bases. V was clipped by 6 bases and J by 2 bases; unmatched bases: 4. There are 14 residues in the CDR3. The germline gives CDR1 SNHLY, CDR2 FYNNEI. In DNA form, the CDR3 reads TGTGCCAGCAGGGACGACAGGGGCAATCAGCCCCAGCATTTT. This sequence encodes CASRDDRGNQPQHF.

V and J are TRBV7-2 and TRBJ2-3; D perhaps matches TRBD1 (5 bases). Trimming pared 5 bases from V and 2 bases from J, leaving 8 bases between. This CDR3 is 13 amino acids long. Germline V lookup: CDR1 SGHTA, CDR2 FQGNSA. The chain's CDR3 is CASSPQVTDTQYF. The CDR3 DNA reads TGTGCCAGCAGCCCACAGGTCACAGATACGCAGTATTTT.

This chain links TRBV24-1 with TRBJ2-1; D is ambiguous. Germline CDR1 KGHDR, CDR2 SFDVKD. Trimming stripped 6 bases from V and 4 bases from J, with 6 bases between. The CDR3 has 12 amino acids. CDR3 in amino acids: CATSTVYNEQFF. CDR3 sequence (DNA): TGTGCCACCAGTACGGTATACAATGAGCAGTTCTTC.

This sequence joins TRBV5-1 and TRBJ2-1; maybe TRBD2 (7 bases). CDR3 length: 15 residues. Trimming left V 5 bases short and J 4 bases short, with 16 bases between. Germline CDR1 is SGHRS and CDR2 is YFSETQ. Here the CDR3 reads CASRGGLNDYNEQFF. In DNA, the CDR3 is TGCGCCAGCAGAGGGGGACTAAACGATTACAATGAGCAGTTCTTC.

This rearrangement joins TRBV3-1 (or the pseudogene TRBV3-2) to TRBJ1-4, with D maybe TRBD1 (5 bases). The germline gives CDR1 LGHDT, CDR2 YNNKEL (reference sequence). Trimming removed 0 bases from V and 2 bases from J, with 10 bases in between. The CDR3 covers 16 residues. The CDR3 DNA follows: TGTGCCAGCAGCCAAGAGCCGGGACGTACTAATGAAAAACTGTTTTTT. Translating it yields CASSQEPGRTNEKLFF.

This chain links TRBV20-1 with TRBJ1-5; a possible D gene is TRBD1 (5 bases). The CDR3 spans 13 residues. With 3 bases removed from V and 9 bases from J, the gap between germline ends came to 15 bases. Germline V gene data show CDR1 as DFQATT and CDR2 as SNEGSKA (reference sequence). The chain's CDR3 is CSASALPGGPQHF. DNA of the CDR3: TGCAGTGCTAGTGCTCTTCCGGGGGGGCCCCAGCATTTT.

This clone was recorded once. The chain joins TRBV18 to TRBJ2-1; TRBD2 is a possible D gene (5 bases). CDR1 and CDR2 from the germline V gene are KGHSH and LQKENI. The CDR3 extends over 14 amino acids. V lost 3 bases and J lost 8, with 14 bases in between. CDR3 nucleotide sequence: TGTGCCAGCTCACCCCGGAACGGGGATGATGAGCAGTTCTTC. Protein: CASSPRNGDDEQFF.

The count of this clone is one. The chain uses TRBV7-7 and TRBJ2-3; D gene uncertain. V shed 5 bases and J shed 6 bases, with 21 bases lying between them. CDR3 length equals 16 residues. The germline V gene has CDR1 SSHAT and CDR2 FNYEAQ (reference sequence). This CDR3 reads CASSPGPDLAVDTQYF. DNA for the CDR3: TGTGCCAGCAGCCCCGGCCCGGACCTTGCTGTGGATACGCAGTATTTT.

The chain recombines TRBV7-9 with TRBJ2-7; D is unresolved. Germline CDR1 is SEHNR and CDR2 is FQNEAQ (reference sequence). The V and J ends lost 0 bases and 5 bases respectively, with 11 bases between them. The CDR3 is 14 residues long. This CDR3 reads CASSLAGRGDEQYF. CDR3 bases: TGTGCCAGCAGCTTAGCCGGACGTGGCGACGAGCAGTACTTC.

The rearrangement uses TRBV24-1 and TRBJ2-5, with D maybe TRBD1 (5 bases). The ends were cut back, 5 bases at V and 5 bases at J, with 8 bases in the middle. The CDR3 has 12 residues. Germline CDR1 reads KGHDR; CDR2 reads SFDVKD. For the CDR3, the DNA is TGTGCCACCAGTGTAAGGGGCGAGACCCAGTACTTC. It translates to CATSVRGETQYF.

V gene TRBV18 combines with J gene TRBJ1-5; D unclear. The CDR3 extends over 15 amino acids. Trimming removed 3 bases at V and 0 bases at J, with 9 bases between. Germline V gives CDR1 KGHSH, CDR2 LQKENI. The DNA for the CDR3 is TGTGCCAGCTCACCGTCGCCAATTAGCAATCAGCCCCAGCATTTT. Amino acids: CASSPSPISNQPQHF.

V gene TRBV30 combines with J gene TRBJ1-4; no firm D call. CDR3 size: 15 residues. Germline CDR1 reads GTSNPN; CDR2 reads SVGIG (reference sequence). V lost 4 bases and J lost 3, with 15 bases in between. The DNA of the CDR3 is TGTGCCTGGACCGGTGGACGGCCTGCTAATGAAAAACTGTTTTTT. Its protein is CAWTGGRPANEKLFF.

The rearrangement uses TRBV9 and TRBJ2-2; D is perhaps TRBD2 (6 bases). From germline, CDR1 is SGDLS and CDR2 YYNGEE. Trimming removed 0 bases from V and 4 bases from J, with 16 bases in between. The length of the CDR3 is 17 residues. CDR3 sequence reads: CASSVGGGAGRTGELFF. The CDR3 bases are TGTGCCAGCAGCGTAGGAGGCGGGGCAGGGCGCACCGGGGAGCTGTTTTTT.